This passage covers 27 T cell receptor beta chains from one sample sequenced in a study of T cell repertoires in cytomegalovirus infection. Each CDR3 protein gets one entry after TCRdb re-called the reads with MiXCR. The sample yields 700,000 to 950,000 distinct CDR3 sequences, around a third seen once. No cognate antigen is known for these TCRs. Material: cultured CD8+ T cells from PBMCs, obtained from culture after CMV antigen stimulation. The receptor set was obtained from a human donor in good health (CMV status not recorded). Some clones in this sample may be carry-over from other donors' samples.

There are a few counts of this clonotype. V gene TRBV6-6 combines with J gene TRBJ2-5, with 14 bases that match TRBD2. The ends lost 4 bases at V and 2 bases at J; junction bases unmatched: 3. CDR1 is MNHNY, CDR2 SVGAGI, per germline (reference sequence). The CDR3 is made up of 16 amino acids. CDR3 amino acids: CASSWTSGGSQETQYF. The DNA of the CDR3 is TGTGCCAGCAGTTGGACTAGCGGGGGGTCACAAGAGACCCAGTACTTC.

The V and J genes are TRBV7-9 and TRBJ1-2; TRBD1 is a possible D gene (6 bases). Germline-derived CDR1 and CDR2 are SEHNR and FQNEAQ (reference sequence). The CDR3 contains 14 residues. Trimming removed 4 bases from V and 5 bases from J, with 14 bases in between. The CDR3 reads CASSYATGQYGYTF. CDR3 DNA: TGTGCCAGCAGCTACGCGACCGGACAGTATGGCTACACCTTC.

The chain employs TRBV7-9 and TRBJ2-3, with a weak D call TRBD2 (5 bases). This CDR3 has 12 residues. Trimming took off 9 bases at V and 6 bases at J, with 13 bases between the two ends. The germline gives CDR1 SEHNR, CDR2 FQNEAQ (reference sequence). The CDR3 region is CASVIRGDTQYF. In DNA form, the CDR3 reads TGTGCCAGTGTCATACGCGGGGATACGCAGTATTTT.

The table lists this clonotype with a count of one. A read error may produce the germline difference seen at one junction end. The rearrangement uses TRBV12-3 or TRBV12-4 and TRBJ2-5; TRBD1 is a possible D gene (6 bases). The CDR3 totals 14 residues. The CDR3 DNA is TGTGTCAGCACCCACCGGGACAATCAAGAGACCCAGTACTTC. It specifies CVSTHRDNQETQYF.

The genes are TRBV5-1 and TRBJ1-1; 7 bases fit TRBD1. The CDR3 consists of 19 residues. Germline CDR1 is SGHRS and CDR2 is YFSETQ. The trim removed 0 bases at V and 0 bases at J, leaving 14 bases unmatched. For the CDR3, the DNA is TGCGCCAGCAGCTTGGCCGCCAGGGGGGCCAGACCCATGAACACTGAAGCTTTCTTT. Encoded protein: CASSLAARGARPMNTEAFF.

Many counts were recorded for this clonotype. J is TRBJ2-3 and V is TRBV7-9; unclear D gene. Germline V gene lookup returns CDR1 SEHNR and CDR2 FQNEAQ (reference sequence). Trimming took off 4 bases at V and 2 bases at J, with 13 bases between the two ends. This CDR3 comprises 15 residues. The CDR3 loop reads CASSSRPATTDTQYF. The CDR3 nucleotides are TGTGCCAGCAGCTCCCGGCCAGCCACCACAGATACGCAGTATTTT.

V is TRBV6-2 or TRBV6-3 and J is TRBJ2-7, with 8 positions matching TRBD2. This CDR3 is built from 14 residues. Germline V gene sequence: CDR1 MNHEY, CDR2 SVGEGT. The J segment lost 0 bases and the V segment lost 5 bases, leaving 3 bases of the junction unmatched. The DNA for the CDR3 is TGTGCCAGCAGTGAGCGGGGGAGCTCCTACGAGCAGTACGTC. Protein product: CASSERGSSYEQYV.

The DNA of the CDR3 is TGTGCCAGCAGCCCCGAAGGCGGGTTAGGCTACACCTTC. This gives the protein CASSPEGGLGYTF. The chain employs TRBV13 and TRBJ1-2; no definite D call. The germline CDR1 and CDR2 sequences are PRHDT and FYEKMQ (reference sequence). The germline V and J ends were trimmed by 5 bases and 8 bases, with 15 bases remaining between them. The CDR3 sequence is 13 residues long.

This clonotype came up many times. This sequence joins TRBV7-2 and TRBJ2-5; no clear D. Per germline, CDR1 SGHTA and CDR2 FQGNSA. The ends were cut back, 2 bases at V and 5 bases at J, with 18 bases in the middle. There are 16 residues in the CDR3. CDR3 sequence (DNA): TGTGCCAGCAGCTTAAGGTTTGCGGCCCCGGTGGAGACCCAGTACTTC. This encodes CASSLRFAAPVETQYF.

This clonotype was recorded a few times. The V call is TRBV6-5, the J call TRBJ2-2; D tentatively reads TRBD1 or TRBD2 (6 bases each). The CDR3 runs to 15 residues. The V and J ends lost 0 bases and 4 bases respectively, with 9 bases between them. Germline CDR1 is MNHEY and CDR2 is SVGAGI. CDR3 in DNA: TGTGCCAGCAGTTACTCGGAGGGGGGCACCGGGGAGCTGTTTTTT. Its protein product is CASSYSEGGTGELFF.

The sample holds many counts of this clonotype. The CDR3 protein is CASSRGIGGAPNNEQFF. As DNA, the CDR3 is TGTGCCAGCAGCCGCGGGATCGGGGGGGCTCCTAACAATGAGCAGTTCTTC. The J gene is TRBJ2-1, the V gene TRBV7-6; 8 bases are a match to TRBD2. The germline gives CDR1 SGHVS, CDR2 FNYEAQ. V lost 5 bases, J lost 5 bases, and 14 bases stayed unmatched. The CDR3 has 17 amino acids.

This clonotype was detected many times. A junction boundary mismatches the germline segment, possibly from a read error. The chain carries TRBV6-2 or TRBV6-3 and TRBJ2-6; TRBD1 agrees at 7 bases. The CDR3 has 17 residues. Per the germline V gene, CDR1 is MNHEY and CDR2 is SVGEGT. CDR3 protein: CASSYFDRVSGANVLTF. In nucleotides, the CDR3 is TGTGCCAGCAGCTACTTTGACAGGGTCTCTGGGGCCAACGTCCTGACTTTC.

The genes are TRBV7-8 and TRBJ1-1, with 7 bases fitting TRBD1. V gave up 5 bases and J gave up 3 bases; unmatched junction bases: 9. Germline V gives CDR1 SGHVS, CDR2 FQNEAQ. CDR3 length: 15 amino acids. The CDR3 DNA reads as TGTGCCAGCAGCCAATCGGGACAGATCTACACTGAAGCTTTCTTT. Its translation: CASSQSGQIYTEAFF.

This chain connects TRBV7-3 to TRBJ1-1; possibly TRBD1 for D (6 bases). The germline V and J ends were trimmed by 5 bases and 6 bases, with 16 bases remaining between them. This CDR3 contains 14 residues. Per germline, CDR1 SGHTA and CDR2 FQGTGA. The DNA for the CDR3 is TGTGCCAGCAGCCCGAGTGGGGGGCTGGCTGAAGCTTTCTTT. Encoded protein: CASSPSGGLAEAFF.

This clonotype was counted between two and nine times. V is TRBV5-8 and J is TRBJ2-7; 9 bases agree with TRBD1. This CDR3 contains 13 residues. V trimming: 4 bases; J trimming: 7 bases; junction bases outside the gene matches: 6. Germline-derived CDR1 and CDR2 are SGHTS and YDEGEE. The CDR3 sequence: CASSGTGFWEQYV. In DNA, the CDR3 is TGTGCCAGCAGCGGGACAGGGTTTTGGGAGCAGTACGTC.

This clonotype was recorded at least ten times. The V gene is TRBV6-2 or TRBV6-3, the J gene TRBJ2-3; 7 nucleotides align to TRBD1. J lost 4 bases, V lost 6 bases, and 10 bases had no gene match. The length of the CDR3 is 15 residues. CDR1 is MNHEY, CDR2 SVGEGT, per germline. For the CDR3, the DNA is TGTGCCAGCAGACCCAACAGGGGATCGCCAGATACGCAGTATTTT. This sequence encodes CASRPNRGSPDTQYF.

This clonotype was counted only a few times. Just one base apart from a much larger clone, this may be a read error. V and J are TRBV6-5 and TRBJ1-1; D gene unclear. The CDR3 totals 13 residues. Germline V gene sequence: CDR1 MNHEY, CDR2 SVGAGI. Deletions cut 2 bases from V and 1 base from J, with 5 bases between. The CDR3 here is CASSYMGNTEAFF. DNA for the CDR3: TGTGCCAGCAGTTACATGGGGAACACTGAAGCTTTCTTT.

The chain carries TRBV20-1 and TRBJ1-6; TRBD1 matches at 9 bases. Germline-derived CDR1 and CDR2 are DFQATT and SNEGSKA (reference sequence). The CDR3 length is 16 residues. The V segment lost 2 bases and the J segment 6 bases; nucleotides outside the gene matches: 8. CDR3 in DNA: TGCAGTGCTAGACTTACCGGACAGGGGAGTAATTCACCCCTCCACTTT. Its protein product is CSARLTGQGSNSPLHF.

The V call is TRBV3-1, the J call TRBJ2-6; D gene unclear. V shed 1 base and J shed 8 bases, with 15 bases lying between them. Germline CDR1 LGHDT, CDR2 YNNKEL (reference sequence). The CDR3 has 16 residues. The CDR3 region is CASSQGGPDGTNVLTF. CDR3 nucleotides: TGTGCCAGCAGCCAAGGTGGCCCCGATGGAACCAACGTCCTGACTTTC.

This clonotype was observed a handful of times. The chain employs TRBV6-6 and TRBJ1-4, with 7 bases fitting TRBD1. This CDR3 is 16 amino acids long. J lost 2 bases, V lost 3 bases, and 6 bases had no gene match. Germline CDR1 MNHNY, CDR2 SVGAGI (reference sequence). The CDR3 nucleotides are TGTGCCAGCAGTTATCCCCCGACAGGGACTAATGAAAAACTGTTTTTT. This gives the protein CASSYPPTGTNEKLFF.

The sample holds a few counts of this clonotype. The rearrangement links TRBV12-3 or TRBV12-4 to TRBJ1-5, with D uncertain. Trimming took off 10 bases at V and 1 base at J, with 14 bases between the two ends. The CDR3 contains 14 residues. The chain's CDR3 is CATSVAGSNQPQHF. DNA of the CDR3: TGTGCCACCTCAGTGGCGGGAAGCAATCAGCCCCAGCATTTT.

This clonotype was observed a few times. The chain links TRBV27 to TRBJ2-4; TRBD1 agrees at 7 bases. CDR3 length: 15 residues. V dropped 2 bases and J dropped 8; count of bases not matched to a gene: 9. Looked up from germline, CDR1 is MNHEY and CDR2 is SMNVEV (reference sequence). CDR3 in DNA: TGTGCCAGCAGTTTAAAGGGTAGGGGGCTGGACATTCAGTACTTC. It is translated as CASSLKGRGLDIQYF.

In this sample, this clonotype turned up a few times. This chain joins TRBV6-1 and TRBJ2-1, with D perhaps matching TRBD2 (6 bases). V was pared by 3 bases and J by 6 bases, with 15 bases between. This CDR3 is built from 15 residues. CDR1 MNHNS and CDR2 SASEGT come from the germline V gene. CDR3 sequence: CASSDTRDWINEQFF. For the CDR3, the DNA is TGTGCCAGCAGTGATACCCGGGACTGGATCAATGAGCAGTTCTTC.

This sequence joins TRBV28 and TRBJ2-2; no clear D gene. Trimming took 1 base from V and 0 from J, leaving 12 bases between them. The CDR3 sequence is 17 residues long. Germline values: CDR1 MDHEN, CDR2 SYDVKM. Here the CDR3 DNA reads TGTGCCAGCAGTTTATTAGCAGTAAACGCGAACACCGGGGAGCTGTTTTTT. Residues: CASSLLAVNANTGELFF.

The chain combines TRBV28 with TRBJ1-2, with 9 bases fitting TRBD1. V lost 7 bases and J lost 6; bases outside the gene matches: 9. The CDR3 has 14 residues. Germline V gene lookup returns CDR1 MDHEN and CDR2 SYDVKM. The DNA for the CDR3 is TGTGCCAGCACGCGAGGACAGGGGAGCGATGGCTACACCTTC. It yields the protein CASTRGQGSDGYTF.

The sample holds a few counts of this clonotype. The CDR3 loop is CASSDSLNTGELFF. CDR3 DNA: TGTGCCAGCTCAGACAGCCTCAACACCGGGGAGCTGTTTTTT. The gene calls are TRBV6-1 and TRBJ2-2; tentative D call: TRBD1 (5 bases). V dropped 8 bases and J dropped 2 bases, with 12 bases sitting between them. Looked up from germline, CDR1 is MNHNS and CDR2 is SASEGT. The CDR3 is 14 amino acids.

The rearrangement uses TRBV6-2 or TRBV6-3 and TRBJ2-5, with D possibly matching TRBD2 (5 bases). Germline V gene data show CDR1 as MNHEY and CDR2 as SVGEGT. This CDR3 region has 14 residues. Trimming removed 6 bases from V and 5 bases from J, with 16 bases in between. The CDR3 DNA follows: TGTGCCAGCAGCCCTCGCGGGTCGCGGGAGACCCAGTACTTC. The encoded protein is CASSPRGSRETQYF.